The 32 T cell receptor beta chains in this list originate from one sample, sequenced in a study of control samples from healthy donors and cancer patients (dated by TCRdb to the early 2020s). The receptor library was made with the immunoSEQ multiplex PCR assay. TCRdb obtained this table from immuneACCESS and retained in-frame rearrangements with V and J assigned. These tables miss some clones; where compared with another copy, unresolved V genes account for less than half of the shortfall, and the remainder is unexplained. The sample table records about 79,000 clones; over 85% of these occur just once. The leading ten clones occupy roughly 1.3% of the sample. Sequences were obtained from PBMCs. The receptors stem from a woman aged 40 to 50 with lung cancer.

This sequence joins TRBV5-1 and TRBJ2-7, with D possibly TRBD2 on 6 matching bases. Germline V lookup: CDR1 SGHRS, CDR2 YFSETQ. This CDR3 has 14 residues. V was trimmed by 0 bases and J by 5 bases, leaving 12 bases between them. For the CDR3, the DNA is TGCGCCAGCAGCTTGGTGGGGGGAGACCACGAGCAGTACTTC. Protein product: CASSLVGGDHEQYF.

The chain uses TRBV25-1 and TRBJ2-2; D is perhaps TRBD2 (5 bases). Between the trimmed V and J ends, which lost 3 bases and 4 bases, there was a span of 15 bases. Germline V gene lookup returns CDR1 MGHDK and CDR2 SYGVNS. The CDR3 has 16 amino acids. Here the CDR3 reads CASSEFEGYGTGELFF. DNA of the CDR3: TGTGCCAGCAGTGAGTTCGAGGGTTACGGCACCGGGGAGCTGTTTTTT.

This chain connects TRBV12-2 to TRBJ2-3; the listed D gene, TRBD1, was not tested against the DNA. TRBV12-2 is recorded as a pseudogene. There are 13 residues in the CDR3. This CDR3 is CASRLAHTDTQYF. In nucleotides, the CDR3 is TGTGCAAGTCGCTTGGCACACACAGATACGCAGTATTTT.

The chain has TRBV6-5 and TRBJ2-7; 7 nucleotides align to TRBD2. V shed 6 bases, J shed 4 bases, and the junction held 9 bases outside the gene matches. The CDR3 sequence is 14 residues long. Germline CDR1 MNHEY, CDR2 SVGAGI. CDR3 loop: CASSPRAGWYEQYF. DNA of the CDR3: TGTGCCAGCAGCCCCCGAGCGGGGTGGTACGAGCAGTACTTC.

The chain uses TRBV19 and TRBJ2-7, with 8 bases lining up with TRBD1. V was clipped by 6 bases and J by 3 bases; unmatched bases: 7. Germline CDR1 and CDR2: LNHDA and SQIVND (reference sequence). The CDR3 has 14 residues. CDR3 DNA: TGTGCCAGTAGGGATACAGGGGGTTTCTACGAGCAGTACTTC. Translating it yields CASRDTGGFYEQYF. Full variable domain (remainder filled in from reference TRBV19 and TRBJ2-7): DGGITQSPKYLFRKEGQNVTLSCEQNLNHDAMYWYRQDPGQGLRLIYYSQIVNDFQKGDIAEGYSVSREKKESFPLTVTSAQKNPTAFYLCASRDTGGFYEQYFGPGTRLTVT.

This chain connects TRBV5-1 to TRBJ2-3; D gene uncertain. The CDR3 sequence is 12 residues long. Germline-derived CDR1 and CDR2 are SGHRS and YFSETQ. Trimming left V 0 bases short and J 4 bases short, with 3 bases between. CDR3 nucleotides: TGCGCCAGCAGCTTGGCAGCAGATACGCAGTATTTT. Its protein is CASSLAADTQYF.

This clone was recorded once. The gene calls are TRBV3-1 (or the pseudogene TRBV3-2) and TRBJ1-4; 8 bases are a match to TRBD1. Germline CDR1 reads LGHDT; CDR2 reads YNNKEL (reference sequence). The CDR3 has 15 amino acids. The ends lost 0 bases at V and 7 bases at J; junction bases unmatched: 4. CDR3 sequence: CASSQDQGAGEKLFF. CDR3 coding DNA: TGTGCCAGCAGCCAAGATCAGGGGGCAGGTGAAAAACTGTTTTTT.

The chain has TRBV2 and TRBJ2-3, with D perhaps matching TRBD1 (5 bases). V was trimmed by 5 bases and J by 4 bases, leaving 19 bases between them. Germline loops: CDR1 SNHLY, CDR2 FYNNEI. The CDR3 has 16 amino acids. CDR3 region: CASSTPGRAIADTQYF. The CDR3 DNA reads TGTGCCAGCAGTACGCCAGGCAGGGCGATAGCAGATACGCAGTATTTT.

The J gene is TRBJ1-1, the V gene TRBV19; D may be TRBD1 (5 bases). The V gene's germline CDR1 is LNHDA and CDR2 SQIVND (reference sequence). V shed 10 bases and J shed 7 bases, with 13 bases lying between them. The CDR3 is made up of 11 amino acids. CDR3 sequence reads: CATSPGLEAFF. CDR3 nucleotides: TGTGCCACTTCTCCGGGACTTGAAGCTTTCTTT.

The rearrangement joins TRBV10-1 to TRBJ1-2, with TRBD1 identical over 9 bases. The V and J ends lost 5 bases and 2 bases, in that order; junction bases with no gene match: 12. The CDR3 is 17 amino acids. CDR1 is WNHNN, CDR2 SYGVQD, per germline (reference sequence). The CDR3 loop reads CASSLDRGHRLNYGYTF. DNA for the CDR3: TGCGCCAGCAGTTTGGACAGGGGCCACAGATTAAACTATGGCTACACCTTC.

The chain couples TRBV15 to TRBJ2-2, with D unresolved. The germline CDR1 and CDR2 sequences are LNHNV and YYDKDF (reference sequence). This CDR3 is built from 16 residues. The germline V and J ends were trimmed by 0 bases and 4 bases, with 12 bases remaining between them. CDR3 amino acids: CATSRDHKKTTGELFF. The CDR3 nucleotides are TGTGCCACCAGCAGAGATCACAAGAAAACCACCGGGGAGCTGTTTTTT.

The rearrangement links TRBV18 to TRBJ2-7; D is unclear. Germline loops: CDR1 KGHSH, CDR2 LQKENI. Trimming took off 3 bases at V and 6 bases at J, with 6 bases between the two ends. The CDR3 runs to 11 residues. The CDR3 DNA follows: TGTGCCAGCTCACCCGAGAGCGAGCAGTACTTC. As protein: CASSPESEQYF.

V gene TRBV13 combines with J gene TRBJ2-2; D call uncertain. Between the trimmed V and J ends, which lost 5 bases and 1 base, there was a span of 8 bases. From germline, CDR1 is PRHDT and CDR2 FYEKMQ (reference sequence). This CDR3 spans 14 amino acids. CDR3 coding DNA: TGTGCCAGCAGCCCCTACAGGAACACCGGGGAGCTGTTTTTT. Amino acid sequence: CASSPYRNTGELFF.

This rearrangement joins TRBV5-1 to TRBJ2-5, with TRBD1 matching over 7 bases. Trimming removed 3 bases from V and 2 bases from J; junction bases left unmatched: 4. In germline, CDR1 is SGHRS, CDR2 YFSETQ. CDR3 size: 14 residues. CDR3 coding DNA: TGCGCCAGCAGCTACGGGACAGAACAAGAGACCCAGTACTTC. This codes for CASSYGTEQETQYF.

The chain combines TRBV12-3 or TRBV12-4 with TRBJ1-1; D is perhaps TRBD1 (5 bases). Trimming took 3 bases from V and 4 from J, leaving 9 bases between them. The length of the CDR3 is 13 residues. The CDR3 DNA follows: TGTGCCAGCAGTTTCGGAGGGACCACTGAAGCTTTCTTT. Residues: CASSFGGTTEAFF.

The V and J genes are TRBV29-1 and TRBJ1-2; D gene ambiguous. Germline CDR1 is SQVTM and CDR2 is ANQGSEA. The V end was cut by 4 bases, the J end by 4 bases, with 19 bases between. This CDR3 contains 15 residues. As DNA, the CDR3 is TGCAGCGTTGTCGGCAACACCCACCCGGGCTATGGCTACACCTTC. Protein: CSVVGNTHPGYGYTF.

This clone appeared a single time. Additional DNA sequences in this sample encode the identical CDR3. The chain links TRBV30 to TRBJ1-2; no reliable D call. There are 13 residues in the CDR3. Germline loops: CDR1 GTSNPN, CDR2 SVGIG (reference sequence). V gave up 0 bases and J gave up 3 bases, with 8 bases separating them. CDR3 residues: CAWSVRPDYGYTF. The CDR3 DNA reads as TGTGCCTGGAGTGTACGGCCTGACTATGGCTACACCTTC. Full variable domain (outside the CDR3, taken from reference TRBV30 and TRBJ1-2): SQTIHQWPATLVQPVGSPLSLECTVEGTSNPNLYWYRQAAGRGLQLLFYSVGIGQISSEVPQNLSASRPQDRQFILSSKKLLLSDSGFYLCAWSVRPDYGYTFGSGTRLTVV.

The chain joins TRBV19 to TRBJ2-7; D tentatively reads TRBD1 or TRBD2 (5 bases each). Germline V gives CDR1 LNHDA, CDR2 SQIVND (reference sequence). Trimming stripped 4 bases from V and 3 bases from J, with 10 bases between. This CDR3 is 13 amino acids long. CDR3 sequence: CASSTGAGYEQYF. As DNA, the CDR3 is TGTGCCAGTAGTACCGGGGCAGGCTACGAGCAGTACTTC.

The chain combines TRBV12-3 or TRBV12-4 with TRBJ2-1; a weak D match, TRBD1 (6 bases). V was cut by 6 bases and J by 10 bases, with 16 bases left in between. The CDR3 has 13 amino acids. The CDR3 DNA reads TGTGCCAGCAGGGGTACAGGGCTCCGGGAGCAGTTCTTC. Amino acid sequence: CASRGTGLREQFF.

V and J are TRBV3-1 (or the pseudogene TRBV3-2) and TRBJ2-7; possible D gene TRBD2, 5 bases. This CDR3 is 14 amino acids long. V lost 4 bases to trimming and J lost 9 bases, with 19 bases between them. The germline gives CDR1 LGHDT, CDR2 YNNKEL (reference sequence). The CDR3 is CASSPTGESGRQYF. In DNA form, the CDR3 reads TGTGCCAGCAGCCCGACCGGGGAATCGGGTAGGCAGTACTTC.

The chain joins TRBV19 to TRBJ2-2; D uncertain. The CDR3 loop spans 11 amino acids. V was shortened by 5 bases and J by 5 bases, with 3 bases between the two germline ends. CDR1 and CDR2 from the germline V gene are LNHDA and SQIVND (reference sequence). The CDR3, as DNA: TGTGCCAGTAGTGAGACCGGGGAGCTGTTTTTT. Its translation is CASSETGELFF.

This clone was picked up one time. V and J are TRBV29-1 and TRBJ1-2; 8 bases line up with TRBD1. V trimming: 7 bases; J trimming: 6 bases; junction bases outside the gene matches: 4. CDR3 length: 11 amino acids. Germline values: CDR1 SQVTM, CDR2 ANQGSEA. CDR3 in amino acids: CSASGQDGYTF. The CDR3 nucleotides are TGCAGCGCCTCGGGACAGGATGGCTACACCTTC. The full variable domain, its missing parts supplied by reference TRBV29-1 and TRBJ1-2, is SAVISQKPSRDICQRGTSLTIQCQVDSQVTMMFWYRQQPGQSLTLIATANQGSEATYESGFVIDKFPISRPNLTFSTLTVSNMSPEDSSIYLCSASGQDGYTFGSGTRLTVV.

This rearrangement joins TRBV13 to TRBJ2-2; D may be TRBD1 or TRBD2 (5 bases each). The CDR3 runs 15 residues. The germline V gene has CDR1 PRHDT and CDR2 FYEKMQ (reference sequence). V was pared by 5 bases and J by 5 bases, with 15 bases between. CDR3 DNA sequence: TGTGCCAGCAGCCCATCCGGGACCACGACCGGGGAGCTGTTTTTT. Its protein is CASSPSGTTTGELFF.

This clone was recorded only once. The J gene is TRBJ1-3, the V gene TRBV28, with D perhaps matching TRBD1 (5 bases). V was trimmed by 8 bases and J by 4 bases, leaving 18 bases between them. The germline V gene has CDR1 MDHEN and CDR2 SYDVKM. The CDR3 consists of 15 residues. CDR3 sequence: CASAYGGTGGNTIYF. The DNA for the CDR3 is TGTGCCAGCGCGTACGGGGGAACGGGAGGAAACACCATATATTTT.

This chain uses TRBV14 with TRBJ1-6; a weak D match, TRBD1 (6 bases). V shed 1 base and J shed 9 bases, with 13 bases lying between them. CDR1 SGHDN and CDR2 FVKESK come from the germline V gene. This CDR3 has 15 amino acids. This CDR3 reads CASSQVWGRGSPLHF. The CDR3 DNA sequence: TGTGCCAGCAGCCAAGTGTGGGGGCGGGGTTCACCCCTCCACTTT.

The rearrangement links TRBV9 to TRBJ2-1, with 14 positions matching TRBD2. The CDR3 loop spans 17 amino acids. CDR1 and CDR2 from the germline V gene are SGDLS and YYNGEE. The V segment lost 4 bases and the J segment 4 bases; nucleotides outside the gene matches: 7. The CDR3 bases are TGTGCCAGCAGCCCCCAGACTAGCGGGGGGGTTTACAATGAGCAGTTCTTC. It is translated as CASSPQTSGGVYNEQFF.

This clone was seen only a few times. This chain joins TRBV9 and TRBJ2-6, with D possibly called TRBD1 or TRBD2 (5 bases each). This CDR3 has 18 amino acids. V gave up 3 bases and J gave up 0 bases, with 16 bases separating them. CDR1 and CDR2 (germline): SGDLS, YYNGEE. CDR3 in DNA: TGTGCCAGCAGCGGACCCGGGACGGAGAGCTCTGGGGCCAACGTCCTGACTTTC. As protein: CASSGPGTESSGANVLTF.

V and J are TRBV7-8 and TRBJ1-1, with 7 bases lining up with TRBD1. The trim removed 4 bases at V and 6 bases at J, leaving 5 bases unmatched. Germline V lookup: CDR1 SGHVS, CDR2 FQNEAQ. This CDR3 is built from 13 residues. The CDR3 spells CASSSRDRAEAFF. DNA of the CDR3: TGTGCCAGCAGCTCCCGGGACAGAGCTGAAGCTTTCTTT.

The chain carries TRBV6-5 and TRBJ2-7, with 10 nucleotides matching TRBD1. Germline CDR1 is MNHEY and CDR2 is SVGAGI. The CDR3 sequence is 14 residues long. The ends lost 6 bases at V and 4 bases at J; junction bases unmatched: 6. CDR3 coding DNA: TGTGCCAGCAGCTCCGGACAGGGGGGTTACGAGCAGTACTTC. Translating gives CASSSGQGGYEQYF.

V usage is TRBV29-1 and J usage is TRBJ1-2; D may be TRBD1 (5 bases). V lost 6 bases, J lost 3 bases, and 11 bases lay in between. In germline, CDR1 is SQVTM, CDR2 ANQGSEA. The CDR3 consists of 12 residues. The CDR3 DNA reads as TGCAGCGTCACAGGCTCGGACTATGGCTACACCTTC. This codes for CSVTGSDYGYTF. Drawing the rest from reference TRBV29-1 and TRBJ1-2, the complete variable domain is SAVISQKPSRDICQRGTSLTIQCQVDSQVTMMFWYRQQPGQSLTLIATANQGSEATYESGFVIDKFPISRPNLTFSTLTVSNMSPEDSSIYLCSVTGSDYGYTFGSGTRLTVV.

The chain recombines TRBV5-6 with TRBJ1-6, with TRBD1 as a possible D gene (5 bases). Germline V gene data show CDR1 as SGHDT and CDR2 as YYEEEE. The CDR3 length is 16 residues. Trimming cost V 3 bases and J 0 bases, with 10 bases left between them. The CDR3 reads CASSWQGSSYNSPLHF. The CDR3 DNA reads TGTGCCAGCAGCTGGCAGGGAAGCTCCTATAATTCACCCCTCCACTTT.

The chain uses TRBV14 and TRBJ1-2; TRBD1 matches 9 bases. The CDR3 length is 16 residues. CDR1 is SGHDN, CDR2 FVKESK, per germline. V shed 3 bases and J 4 bases; nucleotides not matched to a gene: 9. CDR3 amino acids: CASSQGQGIFAYGYTF. CDR3 nucleotide sequence: TGTGCCAGCAGCCAGGGACAGGGAATCTTTGCCTATGGCTACACCTTC.